The rows below give T cell receptor beta chains drawn from one sample of a study of cytomegalovirus exposure and HLA in healthy donors. Using immunoSEQ multiplex PCR, the repertoire was profiled, and TCRdb retains in-frame clones only, with some absent. The sample comprises 150,000 to 200,000 clones, 82% of which are singletons, and under 1% rests with the top ten. The specimen sequenced was PBMCs. The receptors shown here come from a girl aged 2 to 10 in good health and CMV-seropositive. CDR3s include the opening cysteine and the closing phenylalanine or tryptophan. Each record gives: clone size, J gene, D gene, CDR3 length, V gene, CDR3 DNA, CDR3 protein. D genes are given only for firm matches. Where a row states a size, it is once, few, many or the class of an expanded clone; other rows omit it.

NA,TRBJ1-4,NA,14,TRBV5-1,TGCGCCAGCAGCCCCGGAGGGACTAATGAAAAACTGTTTTTT,CASSPGGTNEKLFF
NA,TRBJ2-6,TRBD2,18,TRBV7-3,TGTGCCAGCAGCCTTTTAGCGGGGATTAGCTCTGGGGCCAACGTCCTGACTTTC,CASSLLAGISSGANVLTF
NA,TRBJ1-5,TRBD1,15,TRBV28,TGTGCCAGCAGTTTTTTCGGGACAGGGTATCAGCCCCAGCATTTT,CASSFFGTGYQPQHF
NA,TRBJ2-3,NA,13,TRBV14,TGTGCCAGCAGCCAAGCGACAGGAGGCACGCAGTATTTT,CASSQATGGTQYF
NA,TRBJ2-2,NA,19,TRBV2,TGTGCCAGCAGTGTTAGCCTACCTCTAACTCTTAGCGATGCCGGGGAGCTGTTTTTT,CASSVSLPLTLSDAGELFF
few,TRBJ1-5,NA,16,TRBV28,TGTGCCAGCAGTTTTCTTGCCGGGTTTGGAAATCAGCCCCAGCATTTT,CASSFLAGFGNQPQHF
NA,TRBJ2-5,TRBD2,14,TRBV5-1,TGCGCCAGCAGCGGGGGTTCGGGAGGAGAGACCCAGTACTTC,CASSGGSGGETQYF
NA,TRBJ1-2,TRBD1,15,TRBV6-1,TGTGCCAGCAGTGCGCCAGGGGGTATCAGGGATGGCTACACCTTC,CASSAPGGIRDGYTF
once,TRBJ2-3,TRBD2,15,TRBV19,TGTGCCAGTAGTAGGGCGGGAGGGCCATCAGATACGCAGTATTTT,CASSRAGGPSDTQYF
NA,TRBJ1-2,TRBD1,16,TRBV6-1,TGTGCCAGCAGTGAATGGTCGGACAGGTTCAGCTATGGCTACACCTTC,CASSEWSDRFSYGYTF
once,TRBJ1-2,NA,13,TRBV18,TGTGCCAGCTCACCCGGACAGTTACATGGCTACACCTTC,CASSPGQLHGYTF
NA,TRBJ2-1,NA,15,TRBV2,TGTGCCAGCAGTGAAGGTGGAGTCCTATACAATGAGCAGTTCTTC,CASSEGGVLYNEQFF
NA,TRBJ2-7,TRBD2,15,TRBV7-2,TGTGCCAGCAGCTTAAGTGGTAGCGGGGGTTACGAGCAGTACTTC,CASSLSGSGGYEQYF
NA,TRBJ1-2,NA,13,TRBV27,TGTGCCAGCAGCCTCCGGGGGGGCGGGGGCTACACCTTC,CASSLRGGGGYTF
once,TRBJ2-1,TRBD2,13,TRBV7-9,TGTGCCAGCGAGCTAGCGGGAGGCGGAGAGCAGTTCTTC,CASELAGGGEQFF
once,TRBJ2-3,NA,15,TRBV12-1,TGTGCCAGCAGCTTTCCTAGCGGGAGGACAGATACGCAGTATTTT,CASSFPSGRTDTQYF
NA,TRBJ2-1,TRBD2,15,TRBV30,TGTGCCTGGGACGGACTAGCCGTAACCTACAATGAGCAGTTCTTC,CAWDGLAVTYNEQFF
NA,TRBJ2-7,TRBD1,16,TRBV7-9,TGTGCCAGCAGCTTATACCCGGGACAGGGGGCGTACGAGCAGTACTTC,CASSLYPGQGAYEQYF
NA,TRBJ2-5,NA,14,TRBV6-5,TGTGCCAGCAGTTCCCACAGCCTTCGAGAGACCCAGTACTTC,CASSSHSLRETQYF
NA,TRBJ1-2,TRBD1,14,TRBV7-9,TGTGCCAGCAGCCTAGAATACAGGGGCTATGGCTACACCTTC,CASSLEYRGYGYTF